These 26 T cell receptor beta chains share one sample of origin, sequenced in a study of vaccination and CD4 T cells after COVID-19. The Oncomine TCR Beta short-read assay sequenced DNA from cultured CD4+ T cells. TCRdb ran MiXCR on the PCR reads and lists one entry per CDR3 protein. The data contain 15,000 to 20,000 distinct CDR3 sequences, 70% to 75% of them singletons. No antigen has been identified for these receptors. Treatment specified: approximately 11-day PBMC culture with coronavirus spike peptide pools or control peptides (ViraFEST assay). The specimen sequenced was CD4+ T cells from blood, cultured in vitro. The receptors were gathered from a human donor who had recovered from COVID-19.

In nucleotides, the CDR3 is TGTGCCAGCAGCCTACAGGGGGCGACCAAAAACATTCAGTACTTC. Its translation: CASSLQGATKNIQYF. The J gene is TRBJ2-4, the V gene TRBV27; the match to TRBD1 covers 9 bases. CDR1 and CDR2 from the germline V gene are MNHEY and SMNVEV (reference sequence). This CDR3 has 15 amino acids. V lost 6 bases and J lost 2; bases outside the gene matches: 5.

This clonotype was observed a handful of times. The V gene is TRBV15, the J gene TRBJ1-5, with D tentatively TRBD1 (5 bases). This CDR3 is built from 16 residues. V dropped 1 base and J dropped 3 bases, with 13 bases sitting between them. CDR1 LNHNV and CDR2 YYDKDF come from the germline V gene (reference sequence). In DNA, the CDR3 is TGTGCCACCAGCAGAGGCGAAGGGACCTACAATCAGCCCCAGCATTTT. Encoded protein: CATSRGEGTYNQPQHF. Complete variable domain (other parts from reference TRBV15 and TRBJ1-5): DAMVIQNPRYQVTQFGKPVTLSCSQTLNHNVMYWYQQKSSQAPKLLFHYYDKDFNNEADTPDNFQSRRPNTSFCFLDIRSPGLGDTAMYLCATSRGEGTYNQPQHFGDGTRLSIL.

The V gene is TRBV7-2, the J gene TRBJ2-3, with unresolved D. The CDR3 is 14 residues long. Per germline, CDR1 SGHTA and CDR2 FQGNSA. Trimming stripped 0 bases from V and 0 bases from J, with 4 bases between. The CDR3 loop reads CASSLALSTDTQYF. The CDR3 region has the DNA TGTGCCAGCAGCTTAGCGCTCAGCACAGATACGCAGTATTTT.

This rearrangement joins TRBV10-3 to TRBJ2-7, with a possible D match to TRBD2 (5 bases). Trimming shortened V by 5 bases and J by 2 bases, and 19 bases separated the two germline ends. This CDR3 comprises 16 residues. Germline CDR1 ENHRY, CDR2 SYGVKD. CDR3 region: CAISQNPSGMAYEQYF. In nucleotides, the CDR3 is TGTGCCATCAGTCAAAACCCCTCGGGGATGGCCTACGAGCAGTACTTC.

This clonotype has only one observation. The rearrangement joins TRBV7-9 to TRBJ2-5, with 10 bases matching TRBD1. The CDR3 covers 14 residues. Trimming took 5 bases from V and 5 from J; bases not matched to a gene: 5. Germline CDR1 and CDR2: SEHNR and FQNEAQ (reference sequence). The chain's CDR3 is CASSRGQGGETQYF. CDR3 nucleotide sequence: TGTGCCAGCAGCAGAGGACAGGGGGGGGAGACCCAGTACTTC.

The chain couples TRBV30 to TRBJ2-5, with no clear D. The CDR3 consists of 13 residues. Germline V lookup: CDR1 GTSNPN, CDR2 SVGIG (reference sequence). V was cut by 2 bases and J by 1 base, with 8 bases left in between. Here the CDR3 reads CAWSMGLQETQYF. As DNA, the CDR3 is TGTGCCTGGAGTATGGGCCTCCAAGAGACCCAGTACTTC.

The chain couples TRBV27 to TRBJ1-2; D possibly corresponds to TRBD1 (6 bases). There are 15 residues in the CDR3. Trimming took 2 bases from V and 8 from J, leaving 18 bases between them. Germline V gene data show CDR1 as MNHEY and CDR2 as SMNVEV (reference sequence). For the CDR3, the DNA is TGTGCCAGCAGTTTAACACCCAGGGGTTCGAAGGGCTACACCTTC. This gives the protein CASSLTPRGSKGYTF.

V is TRBV10-3 and J is TRBJ2-1; 7 bases line up with TRBD1. The V gene end was trimmed by 8 bases and the J gene end by 0 bases; junction bases not matched to a gene: 7. The CDR3 length is 15 residues. Germline CDR1 and CDR2: ENHRY and SYGVKD. CDR3 amino acids: CAIGQVRSSYNEQFF. CDR3 DNA sequence: TGTGCCATCGGACAGGTCCGGAGCTCCTACAATGAGCAGTTCTTC.

The chain joins TRBV5-1 to TRBJ2-5; 7 bases match TRBD1. The CDR3 totals 15 residues. V trimming: 2 bases; J trimming: 4 bases; junction bases outside the gene matches: 8. Looked up from germline, CDR1 is SGHRS and CDR2 is YFSETQ. The CDR3 coding sequence is TGCGCCAGCAGCTTCTCCGTGCCAGGGGGAGAGACCCAGTACTTC. Its translation is CASSFSVPGGETQYF.

The genes are TRBV6-2 or TRBV6-3 and TRBJ1-2; the D gene is possibly TRBD1 (5 bases). From germline, CDR1 is MNHEY and CDR2 SVGEGT. The CDR3 loop spans 15 amino acids. The V gene lost 6 bases and the J gene lost 6 bases, with 20 bases spanning the gap. The CDR3 sequence: CASRYPVALGDGYTF. CDR3 nucleotide sequence: TGTGCCAGCAGGTATCCGGTGGCCCTGGGGGATGGCTACACCTTC.

This clonotype was observed a single time. The genes are TRBV5-4 and TRBJ2-5, with TRBD2 identical over 10 bases. Germline V gene sequence: CDR1 SGHNT, CDR2 YYREEE (reference sequence). V dropped 2 bases and J dropped 5; count of bases not matched to a gene: 0. CDR3 length: 13 amino acids. The CDR3 region is CASSLAGGETQYF. The CDR3 region has the DNA TGTGCCAGCAGCTTAGCGGGAGGGGAGACCCAGTACTTC.

This clonotype was found a few times. V usage is TRBV6-5 and J usage is TRBJ1-6; the D gene is possibly TRBD1 (6 bases). CDR1 is MNHEY and CDR2 is SVGAGI in the germline V gene. The CDR3 extends over 16 amino acids. Trimming stripped 1 base from V and 10 bases from J, with 17 bases between. The CDR3 is CASSYFPPGAVSPLHF. As DNA, the CDR3 is TGTGCCAGCAGTTACTTCCCCCCGGGGGCAGTGTCACCCCTCCACTTT.

This clonotype appeared a few times. For the CDR3, the DNA is TGTGCCAGCAGCCCAAAAGAGACCCAGTACTTC. Its translation: CASSPKETQYF. The chain recombines TRBV7-9 with TRBJ2-5; D remains ambiguous. Germline V CDR1 and CDR2: SEHNR, FQNEAQ (reference sequence). The CDR3 is made up of 11 amino acids. The V gene lost 5 bases and the J gene lost 3 bases, with 4 bases spanning the gap.

The J gene is TRBJ2-1, the V gene TRBV15; D is ambiguous. Trimming stripped 0 bases from V and 2 bases from J, with 8 bases between. CDR1 and CDR2 (germline): LNHNV, YYDKDF (reference sequence). This CDR3 region has 15 residues. Written as DNA, the CDR3 is TGTGCCACCAGCAGAGATCCGGAAACCTACAATGAGCAGTTCTTC. Amino acid sequence: CATSRDPETYNEQFF.

The table lists this clonotype with a few counts. The chain has TRBV7-6 and TRBJ2-1, with 11 bases lining up with TRBD1. Trimming cost V 4 bases and J 8 bases; bases outside gene matches: 7. The CDR3 runs 15 residues. Germline V gene data show CDR1 as SGHVS and CDR2 as FNYEAQ. The CDR3 sequence is CASSSGTGGVDEQFF. Written as DNA, the CDR3 is TGTGCCAGCAGCTCCGGGACAGGGGGTGTAGATGAGCAGTTCTTC.

This clonotype turned up a few times. The V gene is TRBV20-1, the J gene TRBJ2-2; 8 bases align to TRBD2. The CDR3 is made up of 17 amino acids. V shed 0 bases, J shed 1 base, and the junction held 7 bases outside the gene matches. Germline-derived CDR1 and CDR2 are DFQATT and SNEGSKA (reference sequence). In nucleotides, the CDR3 is TGCAGTGCTAGAGAGGCGGGGGGCCCCTTGAACACCGGGGAGCTGTTTTTT. This codes for CSAREAGGPLNTGELFF.

The CDR3 protein is CASSPIVGRGDTEAFF. CDR3 nucleotides: TGTGCCAGCAGTCCTATCGTTGGCAGGGGTGACACTGAAGCTTTCTTT. V is TRBV6-1 and J is TRBJ1-1, with a tentative D call TRBD1 (6 bases). CDR3 length equals 16 residues. Germline values: CDR1 MNHNS, CDR2 SASEGT. The germline V and J ends were trimmed by 5 bases and 3 bases, with 19 bases remaining between them.

V is TRBV20-1 and J is TRBJ1-2; TRBD1 aligns across 8 bases. Losses at the gene ends were 3 bases for V and 6 bases for J; bases not matched to a gene: 9. This CDR3 is 14 amino acids long. The V gene's germline CDR1 is DFQATT and CDR2 SNEGSKA (reference sequence). Here the CDR3 reads CSASPDRGSDGYTF. The CDR3 DNA reads TGCAGTGCTAGCCCCGACAGGGGCTCAGATGGCTACACCTTC.

V gene TRBV27 combines with J gene TRBJ1-1; 10 nucleotides line up with TRBD1. J gave up 7 bases and V 5 bases, and 4 bases lay outside the gene matches. The CDR3 is 13 amino acids. In germline, CDR1 is MNHEY, CDR2 SMNVEV (reference sequence). This CDR3 is CASSPRTGGEAFF. The CDR3 nucleotides read TGTGCCAGCAGTCCCCGGACAGGGGGTGAAGCTTTCTTT.

J is TRBJ1-1 and V is TRBV14; no reliable D call. V lost 2 bases and J lost 7, with 17 bases in between. Germline CDR1 is SGHDN and CDR2 is FVKESK. The CDR3 contains 15 residues. CDR3 in DNA: TGTGCCAGCAGCCAATTTCAAAAGGGAAGGGTTGAAGCTTTCTTT. Protein: CASSQFQKGRVEAFF.

The rearrangement joins TRBV7-9 to TRBJ1-1, with 8 positions matching TRBD1. V lost 4 bases and J lost 5; bases outside the gene matches: 3. The CDR3 runs to 13 residues. Germline V gene sequence: CDR1 SEHNR, CDR2 FQNEAQ (reference sequence). The DNA for the CDR3 is TGTGCCAGCAGCTCACAGGGGGATACTGAAGCTTTCTTT. Protein: CASSSQGDTEAFF.

V is TRBV6-1 and J is TRBJ1-1; D not certain. Germline assignment: CDR1 MNHNS and CDR2 SASEGT. The V end lost 4 bases, the J end lost 2 bases, and 11 bases lay between the germline ends. The CDR3 covers 14 residues. The CDR3 sequence: CASSGTAANTEAFF. The CDR3 DNA sequence: TGTGCCAGCAGTGGGACTGCCGCAAACACTGAAGCTTTCTTT.

V gene TRBV20-1 combines with J gene TRBJ1-4; 7 nucleotides line up with TRBD1. The CDR3 totals 15 residues. Trimming at V came to 6 bases and at J to 1 base, leaving 8 bases not matched to a gene. Per germline, CDR1 DFQATT and CDR2 SNEGSKA (reference sequence). The CDR3 loop reads CSASSHRGTNEKLFF. CDR3 bases: TGCAGTGCAAGCAGTCACAGGGGAACTAATGAAAAACTGTTTTTT.

This clonotype was observed a handful of times. The J gene is TRBJ1-3, the V gene TRBV7-9; D ambiguous. This CDR3 region has 13 residues. With 1 base removed from V and 4 bases from J, the gap between germline ends came to 5 bases. Germline CDR1 is SEHNR and CDR2 is FQNEAQ (reference sequence). In DNA form, the CDR3 reads TGTGCCAGCAGCTTAGGAGTCGGAAACACCATATATTTT. Protein: CASSLGVGNTIYF.

V and J are TRBV20-1 and TRBJ1-2; TRBD1 matches 8 bases. Germline loops: CDR1 DFQATT, CDR2 SNEGSKA (reference sequence). V shed 5 bases, J shed 1 base, and the junction held 12 bases outside the gene matches. This CDR3 spans 16 amino acids. The DNA for the CDR3 is TGCAGTGCTTCCCTTCGGACAGGGAGAAGTAACTATGGCTACACCTTC. Protein sequence: CSASLRTGRSNYGYTF.

The chain links TRBV6-1 to TRBJ2-3; 9 nucleotides match TRBD2. After removal of 8 bases from V and 3 bases from J, the junction contained 18 bases not matched to a gene. The germline V gene encodes CDR1 MNHNS and CDR2 SASEGT. The CDR3 has 18 residues. The CDR3 bases are TGTGCCAGCGTAAGGAGCGGGAGGCCCATTCGTGGTACAGATACGCAGTATTTT. This sequence encodes CASVRSGRPIRGTDTQYF.